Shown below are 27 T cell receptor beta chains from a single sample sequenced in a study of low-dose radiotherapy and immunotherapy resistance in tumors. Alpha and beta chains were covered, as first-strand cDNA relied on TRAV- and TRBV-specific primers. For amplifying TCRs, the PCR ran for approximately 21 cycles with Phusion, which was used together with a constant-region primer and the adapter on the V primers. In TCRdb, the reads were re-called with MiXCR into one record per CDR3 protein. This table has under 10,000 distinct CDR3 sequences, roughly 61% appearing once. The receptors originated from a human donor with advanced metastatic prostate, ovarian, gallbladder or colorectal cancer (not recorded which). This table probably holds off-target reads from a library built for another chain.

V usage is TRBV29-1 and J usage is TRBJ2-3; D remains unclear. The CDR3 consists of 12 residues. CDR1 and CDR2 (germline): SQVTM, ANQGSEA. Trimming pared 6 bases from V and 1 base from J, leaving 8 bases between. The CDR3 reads CSVRRGTDTQYF. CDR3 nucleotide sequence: TGCAGCGTCCGACGGGGCACAGATACGCAGTATTTT.

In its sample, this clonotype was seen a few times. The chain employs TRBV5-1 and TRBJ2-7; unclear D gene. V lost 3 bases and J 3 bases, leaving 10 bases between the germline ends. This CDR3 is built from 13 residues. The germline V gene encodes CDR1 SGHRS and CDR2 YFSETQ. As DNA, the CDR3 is TGCGCCAGCAGCTGGGATAATGTCTACGAGCAGTACTTC. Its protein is CASSWDNVYEQYF.

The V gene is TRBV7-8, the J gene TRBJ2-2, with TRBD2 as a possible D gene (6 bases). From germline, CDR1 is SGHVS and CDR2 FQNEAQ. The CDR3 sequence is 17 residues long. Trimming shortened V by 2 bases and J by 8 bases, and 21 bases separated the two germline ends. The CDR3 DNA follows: TGTGCCAGCAGCTTACCCCTCCGTCTAGCGCCCTTAGGGGAGCTGTTTTTT. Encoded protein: CASSLPLRLAPLGELFF.

The CDR3 DNA reads as TGTGCCAGCAGTTTGCGGCAGACCACCTACGAGCAGTACTTC. As protein: CASSLRQTTYEQYF. The chain recombines TRBV28 with TRBJ2-7, with D hard to call. Trimming took off 3 bases at V and 2 bases at J, with 11 bases between the two ends. In germline, CDR1 is MDHEN, CDR2 SYDVKM. This CDR3 has 14 residues.

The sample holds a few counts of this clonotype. The CDR3 nucleotides read TGCAGCTGCCGGGACAGGCTTTCGAACACCGGGGAGCTGTTTTTT. Protein product: CSCRDRLSNTGELFF. The V gene is TRBV20-1, the J gene TRBJ2-2; 8 bases match TRBD1. The CDR3 spans 15 residues. CDR1 and CDR2 (germline): DFQATT, SNEGSKA (reference sequence).

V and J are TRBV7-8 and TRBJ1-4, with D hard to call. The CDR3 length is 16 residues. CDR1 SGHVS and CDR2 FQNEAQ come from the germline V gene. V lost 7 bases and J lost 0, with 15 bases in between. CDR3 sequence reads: CASKTGSLATNEKLFF. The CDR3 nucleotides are TGTGCCAGCAAAACTGGCAGCCTGGCAACTAATGAAAAACTGTTTTTT.

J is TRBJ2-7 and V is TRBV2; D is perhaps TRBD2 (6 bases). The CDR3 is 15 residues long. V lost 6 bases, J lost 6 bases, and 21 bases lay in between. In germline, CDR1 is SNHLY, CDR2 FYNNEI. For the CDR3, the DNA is TGTGCCAGCAGCAGGCTAGCGCCGCCCGGGGGCGAGCAGTACTTC. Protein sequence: CASSRLAPPGGEQYF. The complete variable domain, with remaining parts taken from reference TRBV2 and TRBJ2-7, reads EPEVTQTPSHQVTQMGQEVILRCVPISNHLYFYWYRQILGQKVEFLVSFYNNEISEKSEIFDDQFSVERPDGSNFTLKIRSTKLEDSAMYFCASSRLAPPGGEQYFGPGTRLTVT.

CDR3: CASSLAGGGEKLFF. For the CDR3, the DNA is TGTGCCAGCAGCTTAGCAGGGGGAGGTGAAAAACTGTTTTTT. The rearrangement joins TRBV7-2 to TRBJ1-4, with D tentatively TRBD1 (6 bases). V lost 0 bases and J lost 7, with 9 bases in between. This CDR3 comprises 14 residues. Germline CDR1 and CDR2: SGHTA and FQGNSA.

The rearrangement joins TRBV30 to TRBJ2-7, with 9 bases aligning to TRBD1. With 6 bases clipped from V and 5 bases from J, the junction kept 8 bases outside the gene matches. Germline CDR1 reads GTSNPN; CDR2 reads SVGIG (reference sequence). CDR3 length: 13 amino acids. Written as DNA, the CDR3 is TGTGCCTGTACACAGGGGGCTTTCAACGAGCAGTACTTC. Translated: CACTQGAFNEQYF.

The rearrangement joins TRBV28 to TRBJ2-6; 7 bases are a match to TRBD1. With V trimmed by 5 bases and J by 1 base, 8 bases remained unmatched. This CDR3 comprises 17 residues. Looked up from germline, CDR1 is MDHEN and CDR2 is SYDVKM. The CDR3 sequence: CASSPRQGVSGANVLTF. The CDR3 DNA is TGTGCCAGCAGTCCGCGACAGGGTGTATCTGGGGCCAACGTCCTGACTTTC. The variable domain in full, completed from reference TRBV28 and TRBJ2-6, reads DVKVTQSSRYLVKRTGEKVFLECVQDMDHENMFWYRQDPGLGLRLIYFSYDVKMKEKGDIPEGYSVSREKKERFSLILESASTNQTSMYLCASSPRQGVSGANVLTFGAGSRLTVL.

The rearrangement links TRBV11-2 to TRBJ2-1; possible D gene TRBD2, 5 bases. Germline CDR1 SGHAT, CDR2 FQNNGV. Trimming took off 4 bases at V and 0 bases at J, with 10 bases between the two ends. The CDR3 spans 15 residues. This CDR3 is CASSSSGRSYNEQFF. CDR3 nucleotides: TGTGCCAGCAGCTCCAGCGGACGCTCCTACAATGAGCAGTTCTTC.

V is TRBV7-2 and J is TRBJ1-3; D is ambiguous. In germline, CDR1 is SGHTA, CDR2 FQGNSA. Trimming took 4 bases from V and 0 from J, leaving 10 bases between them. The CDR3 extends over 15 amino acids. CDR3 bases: TGTGCCAGCAGCTCTAACACCTTCTCTGGAAACACCATATATTTT. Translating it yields CASSSNTFSGNTIYF.

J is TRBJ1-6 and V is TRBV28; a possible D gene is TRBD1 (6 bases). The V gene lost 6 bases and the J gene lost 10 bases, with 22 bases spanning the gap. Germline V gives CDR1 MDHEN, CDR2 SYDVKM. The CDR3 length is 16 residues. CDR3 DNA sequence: TGTGCCAGCAGCTCTCCGGGCCAGGGGCCTCGCTCACCCCTCCACTTT. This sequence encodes CASSSPGQGPRSPLHF.

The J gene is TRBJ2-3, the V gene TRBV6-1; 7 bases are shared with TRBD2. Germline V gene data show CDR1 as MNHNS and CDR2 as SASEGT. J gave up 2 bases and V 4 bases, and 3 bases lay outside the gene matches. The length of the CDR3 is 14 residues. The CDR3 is CASSGGLPTDTQYF. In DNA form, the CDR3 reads TGTGCCAGCAGTGGGGGACTACCCACAGATACGCAGTATTTT.

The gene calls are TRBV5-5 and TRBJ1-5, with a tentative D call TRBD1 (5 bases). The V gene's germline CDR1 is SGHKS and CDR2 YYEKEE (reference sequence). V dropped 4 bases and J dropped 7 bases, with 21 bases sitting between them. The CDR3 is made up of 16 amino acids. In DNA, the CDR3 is TGTGCCAGCAGCACGGGACCGGGTGGATCAAAGCAGCCCCAGCATTTT. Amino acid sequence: CASSTGPGGSKQPQHF.

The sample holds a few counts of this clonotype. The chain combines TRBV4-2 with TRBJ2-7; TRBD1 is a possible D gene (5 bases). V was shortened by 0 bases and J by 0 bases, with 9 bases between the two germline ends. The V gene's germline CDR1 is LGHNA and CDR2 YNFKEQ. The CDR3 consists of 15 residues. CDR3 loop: CASSQDLQGSYEQYF. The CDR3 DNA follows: TGTGCCAGCAGCCAAGACTTGCAGGGCTCCTACGAGCAGTACTTC.

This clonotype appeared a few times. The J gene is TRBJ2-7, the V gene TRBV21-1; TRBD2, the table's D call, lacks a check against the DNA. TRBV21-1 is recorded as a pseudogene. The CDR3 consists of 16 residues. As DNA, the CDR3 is TGTGCCAGCAGCAAAAATAAGTATCGGGCCTTCTACGAGCAGTACTTC. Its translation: CASSKNKYRAFYEQYF.

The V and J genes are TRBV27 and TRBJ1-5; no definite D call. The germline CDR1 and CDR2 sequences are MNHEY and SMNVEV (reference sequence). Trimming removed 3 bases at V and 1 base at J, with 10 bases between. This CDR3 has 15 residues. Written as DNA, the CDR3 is TGTGCCAGCAGTTTTAGCCCGTCGAGCAATCAGCCCCAGCATTTT. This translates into CASSFSPSSNQPQHF.

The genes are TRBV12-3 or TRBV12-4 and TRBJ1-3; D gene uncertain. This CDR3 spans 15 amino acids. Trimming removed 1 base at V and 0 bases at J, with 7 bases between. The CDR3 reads CASSLDRSSGNTIYF. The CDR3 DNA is TGTGCCAGCAGTTTAGACCGGAGCTCTGGAAACACCATATATTTT.

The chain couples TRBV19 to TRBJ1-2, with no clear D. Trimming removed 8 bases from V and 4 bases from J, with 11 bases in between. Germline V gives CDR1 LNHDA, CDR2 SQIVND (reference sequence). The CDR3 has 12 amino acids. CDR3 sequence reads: CASSDGVYGYTF. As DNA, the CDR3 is TGTGCCAGTTCGGACGGTGTCTATGGCTACACCTTC.

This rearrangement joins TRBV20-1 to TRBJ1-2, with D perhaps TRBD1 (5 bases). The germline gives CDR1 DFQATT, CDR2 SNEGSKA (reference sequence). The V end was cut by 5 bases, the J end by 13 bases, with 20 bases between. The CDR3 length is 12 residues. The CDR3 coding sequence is TGCAGTGCTGTTGAAGTGGGACGGACATTCACCTTC. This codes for CSAVEVGRTFTF.

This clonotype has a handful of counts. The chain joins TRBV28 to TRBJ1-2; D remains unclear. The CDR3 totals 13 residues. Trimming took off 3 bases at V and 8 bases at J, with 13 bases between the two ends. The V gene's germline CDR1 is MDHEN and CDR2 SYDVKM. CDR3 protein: CASSLLRDSGYTF. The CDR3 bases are TGTGCCAGCAGTTTGTTACGGGATAGCGGCTACACCTTC.

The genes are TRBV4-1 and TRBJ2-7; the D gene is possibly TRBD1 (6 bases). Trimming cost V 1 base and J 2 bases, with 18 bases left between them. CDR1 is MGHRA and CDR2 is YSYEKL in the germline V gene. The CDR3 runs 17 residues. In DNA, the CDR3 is TGCGCCAGCAGCCAAGGATCAGGGGACACGGCCACCTACGAGCAGTACTTC. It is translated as CASSQGSGDTATYEQYF.

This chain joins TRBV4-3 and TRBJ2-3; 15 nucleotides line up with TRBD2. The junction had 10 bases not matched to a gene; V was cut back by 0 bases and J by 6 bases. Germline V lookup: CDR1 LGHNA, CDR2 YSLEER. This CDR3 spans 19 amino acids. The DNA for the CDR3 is TGCGCCAGCAGCCAAGATACCGGGACTAGCGGGGGGAAACGGGATACGCAGTATTTT. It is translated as CASSQDTGTSGGKRDTQYF.

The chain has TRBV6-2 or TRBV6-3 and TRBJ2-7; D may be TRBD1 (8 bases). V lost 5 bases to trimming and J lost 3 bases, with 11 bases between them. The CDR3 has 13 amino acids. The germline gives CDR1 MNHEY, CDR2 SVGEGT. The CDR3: CASSSGTGYEQYF. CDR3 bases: TGTGCCAGCAGTAGCGGGACAGGCTACGAGCAGTACTTC.

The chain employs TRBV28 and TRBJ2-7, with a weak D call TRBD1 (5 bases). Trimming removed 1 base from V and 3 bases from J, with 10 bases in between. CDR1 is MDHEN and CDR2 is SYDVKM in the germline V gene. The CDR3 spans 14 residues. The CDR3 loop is CASSLSQVFYEQYF. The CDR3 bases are TGTGCCAGCAGTTTATCACAGGTCTTCTACGAGCAGTACTTC. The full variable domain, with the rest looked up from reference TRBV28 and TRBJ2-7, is DVKVTQSSRYLVKRTGEKVFLECVQDMDHENMFWYRQDPGLGLRLIYFSYDVKMKEKGDIPEGYSVSREKKERFSLILESASTNQTSMYLCASSLSQVFYEQYFGPGTRLTVT.

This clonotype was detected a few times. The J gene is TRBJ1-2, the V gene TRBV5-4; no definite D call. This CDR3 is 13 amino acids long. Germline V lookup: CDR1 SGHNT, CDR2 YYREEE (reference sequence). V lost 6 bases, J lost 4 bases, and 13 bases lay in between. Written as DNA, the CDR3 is TGTGCCAGCACTCCGGTTTCGGGCTATGGCTACACCTTC. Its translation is CASTPVSGYGYTF.